Below, one TCR beta chain is given with its context. The data originate from a study of blood T cell repertoires in COVID-19. Study at large: The study drew acute and convalescent COVID-19 samples from the United States, Italy and Spain. PBMCs, B-cell-depleted T cells, or T cells provided the cDNA or gDNA that made up the material.

In the original processing: Cell counts per sample came from amplifying reference gene primers. Method: immunoSEQ multiplex PCR; TCRdb's copy keeps in-frame clones and lacks some. The V and J calls and clone size come from that table; D and trimming were worked out from the DNA. The table shows roughly 210,000 clones, with around 89% occurring only once. The receptor's source is a man in his 70s with acute or convalescent COVID-19. Sequencing was done on a sample of peripheral blood.

CDR3 DNA sequence: TGTGCCAGCATCAGACAGCTCATGAACACTGAAGCTTTCTTT. Its translation is CASIRQLMNTEAFF. The chain employs TRBV28 and TRBJ1-1, with D tentatively TRBD1 (5 bases). This CDR3 comprises 14 residues. The V and J ends lost 7 bases and 0 bases respectively, with 12 bases between them. Germline V gene sequence: CDR1 MDHEN, CDR2 SYDVKM.